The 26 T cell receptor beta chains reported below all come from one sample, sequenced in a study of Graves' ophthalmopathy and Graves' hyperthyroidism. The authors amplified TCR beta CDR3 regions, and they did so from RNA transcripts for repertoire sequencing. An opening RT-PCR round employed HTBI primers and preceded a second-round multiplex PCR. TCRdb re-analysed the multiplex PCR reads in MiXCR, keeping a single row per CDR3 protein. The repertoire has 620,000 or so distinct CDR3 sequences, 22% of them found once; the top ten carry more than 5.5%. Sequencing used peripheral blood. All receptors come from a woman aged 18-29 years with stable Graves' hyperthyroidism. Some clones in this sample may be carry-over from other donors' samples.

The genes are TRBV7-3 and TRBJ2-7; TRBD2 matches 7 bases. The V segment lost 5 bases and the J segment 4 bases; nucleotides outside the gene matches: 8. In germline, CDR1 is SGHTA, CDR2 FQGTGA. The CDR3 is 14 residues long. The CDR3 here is CASSERDLLYEQYF. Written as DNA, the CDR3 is TGTGCCAGCAGCGAGCGGGACTTACTATACGAGCAGTACTTC.

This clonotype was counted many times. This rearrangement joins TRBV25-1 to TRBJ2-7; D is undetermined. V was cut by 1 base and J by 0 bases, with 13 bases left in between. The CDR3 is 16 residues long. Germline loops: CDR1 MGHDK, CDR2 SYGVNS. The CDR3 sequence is CASSESPPAFSYEQYF. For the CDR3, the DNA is TGTGCCAGCAGTGAATCGCCCCCGGCCTTCTCCTACGAGCAGTACTTC.

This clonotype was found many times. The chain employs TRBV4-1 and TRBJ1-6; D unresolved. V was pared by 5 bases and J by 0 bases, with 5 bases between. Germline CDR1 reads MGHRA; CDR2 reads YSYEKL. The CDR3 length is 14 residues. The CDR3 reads CASSKSSYNSPLHF. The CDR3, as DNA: TGCGCCAGCAGCAAGAGCTCCTATAATTCACCCCTCCACTTT.

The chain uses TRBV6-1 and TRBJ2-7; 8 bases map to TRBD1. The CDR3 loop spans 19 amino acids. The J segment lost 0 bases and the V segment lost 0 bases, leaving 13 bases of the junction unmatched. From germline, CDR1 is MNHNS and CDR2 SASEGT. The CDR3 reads CASSEALGAGGGDSYEQYF. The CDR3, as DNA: TGTGCCAGCAGTGAAGCGCTTGGGGCAGGGGGCGGCGACTCCTACGAGCAGTACTTC.

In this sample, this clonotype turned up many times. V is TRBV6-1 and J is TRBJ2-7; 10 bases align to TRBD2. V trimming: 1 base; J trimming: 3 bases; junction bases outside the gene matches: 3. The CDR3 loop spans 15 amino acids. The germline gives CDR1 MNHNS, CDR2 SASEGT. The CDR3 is CASSEGPSGSYEQYF. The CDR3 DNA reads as TGTGCCAGCAGTGAAGGGCCTAGCGGGAGCTACGAGCAGTACTTC.

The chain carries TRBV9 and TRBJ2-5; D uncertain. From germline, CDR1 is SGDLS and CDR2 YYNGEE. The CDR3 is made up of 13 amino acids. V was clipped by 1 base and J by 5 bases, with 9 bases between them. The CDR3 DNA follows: TGTGCCAGCAGCGTACACGAAGCGGAGACCCAGTACTTC. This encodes CASSVHEAETQYF. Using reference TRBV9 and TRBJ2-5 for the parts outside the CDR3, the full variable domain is DSGVTQTPKHLITATGQRVTLRCSPRSGDLSVYWYQQSLDQGLQFLIQYYNGEERAKGNILERFSAQQFPDLHSELNLSSLELGDSALYFCASSVHEAETQYFGPGTRLLVL.

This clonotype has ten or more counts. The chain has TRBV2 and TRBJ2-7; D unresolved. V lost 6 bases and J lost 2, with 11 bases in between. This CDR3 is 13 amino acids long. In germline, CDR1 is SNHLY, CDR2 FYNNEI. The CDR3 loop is CASRDHLTYEQYF. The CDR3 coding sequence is TGTGCCAGCAGGGACCACCTCACCTACGAGCAGTACTTC. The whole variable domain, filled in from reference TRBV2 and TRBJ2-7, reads EPEVTQTPSHQVTQMGQEVILRCVPISNHLYFYWYRQILGQKVEFLVSFYNNEISEKSEIFDDQFSVERPDGSNFTLKIRSTKLEDSAMYFCASRDHLTYEQYFGPGTRLTVT.

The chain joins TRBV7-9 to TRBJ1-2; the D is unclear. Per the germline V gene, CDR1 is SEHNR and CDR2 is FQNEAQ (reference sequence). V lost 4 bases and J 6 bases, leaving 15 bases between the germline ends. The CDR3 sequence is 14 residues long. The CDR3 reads CASSSGQGPHGYTF. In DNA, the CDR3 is TGTGCCAGCAGCTCCGGCCAAGGGCCCCATGGCTACACCTTC.

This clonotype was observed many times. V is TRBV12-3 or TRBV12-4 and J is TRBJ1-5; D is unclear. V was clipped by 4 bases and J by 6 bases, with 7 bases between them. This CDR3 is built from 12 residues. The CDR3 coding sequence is TGTGCCAGCAGTTCCCGCTTTCAGCCCCAGCATTTT. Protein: CASSSRFQPQHF.

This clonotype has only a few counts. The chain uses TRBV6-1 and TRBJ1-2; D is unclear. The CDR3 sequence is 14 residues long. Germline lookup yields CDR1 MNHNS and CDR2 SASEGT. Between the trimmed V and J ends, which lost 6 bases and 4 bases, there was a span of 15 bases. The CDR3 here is CASSHSARTYGYTF. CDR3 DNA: TGTGCCAGCAGCCACAGCGCCCGCACCTATGGCTACACCTTC.

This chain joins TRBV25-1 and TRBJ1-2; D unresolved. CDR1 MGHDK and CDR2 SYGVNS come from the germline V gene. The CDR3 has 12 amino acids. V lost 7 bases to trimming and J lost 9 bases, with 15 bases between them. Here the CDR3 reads CASKERTWSYTF. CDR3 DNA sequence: TGTGCCAGCAAGGAGCGTACCTGGAGCTACACCTTC.

CDR3 nucleotide sequence: TGTGCCAGCACTGACAGCGTGAACACTGAAGCTTTCTTT. Translating gives CASTDSVNTEAFF. The genes are TRBV27 and TRBJ1-1; TRBD1 is a possible D gene (5 bases). In germline, CDR1 is MNHEY, CDR2 SMNVEV (reference sequence). CDR3 size: 13 residues. V lost 7 bases and J 0 bases, leaving 9 bases between the germline ends.

The chain's CDR3 is CSVISVNTEAFF. CDR3 coding DNA: TGCAGCGTCATCAGTGTGAACACTGAAGCTTTCTTT. The V call is TRBV29-1, the J call TRBJ1-1, with D unclear. Germline V gene data show CDR1 as SQVTM and CDR2 as ANQGSEA. Trimming removed 6 bases at V and 0 bases at J, with 8 bases between. This CDR3 contains 12 residues.

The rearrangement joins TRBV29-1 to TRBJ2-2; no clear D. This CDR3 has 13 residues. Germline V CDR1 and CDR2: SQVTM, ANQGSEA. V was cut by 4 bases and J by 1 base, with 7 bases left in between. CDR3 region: CSVVRQNTGELFF. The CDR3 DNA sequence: TGCAGCGTTGTACGGCAGAACACCGGGGAGCTGTTTTTT.

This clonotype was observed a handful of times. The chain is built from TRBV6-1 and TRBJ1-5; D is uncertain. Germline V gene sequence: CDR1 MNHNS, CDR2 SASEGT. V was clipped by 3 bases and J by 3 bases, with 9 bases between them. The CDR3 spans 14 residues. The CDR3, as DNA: TGTGCCAGCAGTGACCAGGCGGACAATCAGCCCCAGCATTTT. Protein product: CASSDQADNQPQHF.

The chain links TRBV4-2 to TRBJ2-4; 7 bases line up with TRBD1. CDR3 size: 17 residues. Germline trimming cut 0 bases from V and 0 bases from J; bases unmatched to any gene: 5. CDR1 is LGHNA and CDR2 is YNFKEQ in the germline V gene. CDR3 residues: CASSQDERGLAKNIQYF. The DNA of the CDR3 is TGTGCCAGCAGCCAAGATGAGAGGGGGCTAGCCAAAAACATTCAGTACTTC.

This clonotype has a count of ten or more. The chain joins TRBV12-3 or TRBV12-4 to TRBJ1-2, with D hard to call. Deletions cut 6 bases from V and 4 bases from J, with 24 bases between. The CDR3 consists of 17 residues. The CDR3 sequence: CASSFTPHGLPVYGYTF. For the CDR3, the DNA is TGTGCCAGCAGCTTTACCCCCCACGGACTGCCCGTCTATGGCTACACCTTC.

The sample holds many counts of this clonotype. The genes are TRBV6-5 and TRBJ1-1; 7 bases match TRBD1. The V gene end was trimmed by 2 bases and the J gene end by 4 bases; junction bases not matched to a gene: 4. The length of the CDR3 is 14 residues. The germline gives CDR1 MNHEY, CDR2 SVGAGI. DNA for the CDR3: TGTGCCAGCAGTTACGCGACAGGGACCACTGAAGCTTTCTTT. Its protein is CASSYATGTTEAFF.

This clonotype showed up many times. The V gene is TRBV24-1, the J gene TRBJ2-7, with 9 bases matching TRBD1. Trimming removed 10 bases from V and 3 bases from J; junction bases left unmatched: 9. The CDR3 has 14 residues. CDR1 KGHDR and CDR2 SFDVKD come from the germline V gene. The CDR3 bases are TGTGCCACATACGGGACAGGGCTTTTCTACGAGCAGTACTTC. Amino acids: CATYGTGLFYEQYF.

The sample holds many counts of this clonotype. CDR3 sequence reads: CASSRTASNQPQHF. The CDR3 DNA reads TGTGCCAGCAGTCGAACAGCTAGCAATCAGCCCCAGCATTTT. V gene TRBV6-1 combines with J gene TRBJ1-5; D uncertain. Germline V gene lookup returns CDR1 MNHNS and CDR2 SASEGT. The CDR3 is 14 residues long. Trimming cost V 5 bases and J 0 bases, with 8 bases left between them.

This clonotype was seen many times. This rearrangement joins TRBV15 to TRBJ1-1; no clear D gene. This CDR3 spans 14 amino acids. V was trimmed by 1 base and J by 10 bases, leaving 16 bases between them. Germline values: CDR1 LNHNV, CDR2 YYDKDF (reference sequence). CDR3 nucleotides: TGTGCCACCAGCAGAGTGGGCCGGGCGGAGGTAGCTTTCTTT. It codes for CATSRVGRAEVAFF.

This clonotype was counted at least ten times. The CDR3 loop is CARGSGNGNQPQHF. CDR3 DNA: TGTGCCAGGGGTTCGGGGAATGGCAATCAGCCCCAGCATTTT. The chain recombines TRBV6-2 or TRBV6-3 with TRBJ1-5; D is unresolved. CDR1 is MNHEY, CDR2 SVGEGT, per germline. The CDR3 sequence is 14 residues long. Trimming cost V 9 bases and J 2 bases, with 14 bases left between them.

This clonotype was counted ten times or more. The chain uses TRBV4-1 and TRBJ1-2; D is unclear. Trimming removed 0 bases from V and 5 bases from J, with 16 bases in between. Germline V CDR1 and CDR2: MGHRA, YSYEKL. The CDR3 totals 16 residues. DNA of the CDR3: TGCGCCAGCAGCCAAGATCAGATAGCGATTCCGTATGGCTACACCTTC. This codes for CASSQDQIAIPYGYTF.

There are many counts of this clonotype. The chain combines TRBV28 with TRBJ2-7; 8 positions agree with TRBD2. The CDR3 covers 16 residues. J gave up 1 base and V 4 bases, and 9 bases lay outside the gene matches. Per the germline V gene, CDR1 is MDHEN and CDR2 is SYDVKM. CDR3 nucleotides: TGTGCCAGCAGTTCGGGAGGGGGGCGGCAGTCCTACGAGCAGTACTTC. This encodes CASSSGGGRQSYEQYF.

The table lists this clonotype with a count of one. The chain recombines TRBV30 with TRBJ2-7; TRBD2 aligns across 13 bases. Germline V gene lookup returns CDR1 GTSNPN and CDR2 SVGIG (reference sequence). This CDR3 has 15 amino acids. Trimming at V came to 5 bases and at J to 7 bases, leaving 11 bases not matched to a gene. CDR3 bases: TGTGCCTGGTCAGAGGGACTAGCGGGGCCTGGGGAGCAGTACTTC. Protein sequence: CAWSEGLAGPGEQYF.

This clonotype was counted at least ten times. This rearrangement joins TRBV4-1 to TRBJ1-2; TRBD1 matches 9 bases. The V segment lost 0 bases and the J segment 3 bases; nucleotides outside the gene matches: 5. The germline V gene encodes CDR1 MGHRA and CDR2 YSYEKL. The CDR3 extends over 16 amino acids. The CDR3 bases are TGCGCCAGCAGCCAAGACGGGACAGGGCATTACTATGGCTACACCTTC. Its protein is CASSQDGTGHYYGYTF.